These 30 T cell receptor beta chains came from one sample sequenced in a study of T cell changes during pregnancy in multiple sclerosis (dated by TCRdb to between 2017 and 2020). Library construction relied on the immunoSEQ multiplex PCR assay. TCRdb stores this immuneACCESS table with in-frame sequences only. Part of the clones is absent; in the studies checked, under half of the shortfall reflects unresolved V genes, and no reason is known for the rest. The sample includes about 28,000 clones, with 92% observed a single time. 4.5% to 5.5% of the sample goes to the ten largest clones. The starting material was peripheral blood, obtained in the first trimester of pregnancy. The receptors were gathered from a female donor in good health, enrolled as a control in a pregnancy study.

The chain is built from TRBV6-4 and TRBJ2-2; D is perhaps TRBD2 (6 bases). This CDR3 region has 17 residues. CDR1 MRHNA and CDR2 SNTAGT come from the germline V gene. V was cut by 3 bases and J by 3 bases, with 17 bases left in between. Here the CDR3 reads CASSEFSGGADTGELFF. The CDR3 DNA follows: TGTGCCAGCAGTGAATTTTCGGGCGGGGCGGACACCGGGGAGCTGTTTTTT.

The chain has TRBV4-2 and TRBJ2-2, with 15 positions matching TRBD2. The CDR3 covers 18 residues. Germline V lookup: CDR1 LGHNA, CDR2 YNFKEQ. V was pared by 2 bases and J by 7 bases, with 8 bases of the junction left unmatched. The CDR3 sequence is CASSQPGLAGGRIGELFF. The CDR3 region has the DNA TGTGCCAGCAGCCAACCGGGACTAGCGGGAGGCCGTATCGGGGAGCTGTTTTTT.

This clone was seen a single time. The chain is built from TRBV6-1 and TRBJ1-4; D is ambiguous. Germline CDR1 is MNHNS and CDR2 is SASEGT. V lost 10 bases to trimming and J lost 4 bases, with 16 bases between them. This CDR3 has 14 residues. The CDR3 coding sequence is TGTGCCACAGCCCGAGGCCGATTTAATGAAAAACTGTTTTTT. It codes for CATARGRFNEKLFF.

The chain carries TRBV23-1 and TRBJ2-1; 11 positions agree with TRBD2. TRBV23-1 is assigned to the ORF class and has an uncertain function. The CDR3 is 17 residues long. With V trimmed by 0 bases and J by 8 bases, 9 bases remained unmatched. CDR3 region: CASSQSILAGGPHEQFF. The CDR3 DNA follows: TGCGCCAGCAGTCAATCGATCTTAGCGGGGGGGCCTCATGAGCAGTTCTTC.

Note on this clone: Germline and junction disagree at one end, which may indicate a read error. The V and J genes are TRBV7-7 and TRBJ2-1, with D perhaps matching TRBD2 (5 bases). Germline V gene lookup returns CDR1 SSHAT and CDR2 FNYEAQ (reference sequence). The CDR3 length is 15 residues. This CDR3 is CASSLHFGVYNEQFF. The CDR3 DNA reads as TGTGCTAGCAGCCTCCATTTCGGGGTCTACAATGAGCAGTTCTTC. The full variable domain, completed using reference TRBV7-7 and TRBJ2-1, is GAGVSQSPRYKVTKRGQDVTLRCDPISSHATLYWYQQALGQGPEFLTYFNYEAQPDKSGLPSDRFSAERPEGSISTLTIQRTEQRDSAMYRCASSLHFGVYNEQFFGPGTRLTVL.

This clone was seen only a few times. The V and J genes are TRBV9 and TRBJ2-3, with D possibly being TRBD1 (5 bases). This CDR3 is built from 15 residues. Germline loops: CDR1 SGDLS, CDR2 YYNGEE. Trimming took off 0 bases at V and 0 bases at J, with 8 bases between the two ends. CDR3 DNA sequence: TGTGCCAGCAGCGTAGAAGGGGCTAGCACAGATACGCAGTATTTT. Its translation: CASSVEGASTDTQYF. Supplemented by reference TRBV9 and TRBJ2-3, the full variable domain reads DSGVTQTPKHLITATGQRVTLRCSPRSGDLSVYWYQQSLDQGLQFLIQYYNGEERAKGNILERFSAQQFPDLHSELNLSSLELGDSALYFCASSVEGASTDTQYFGPGTRLTVL.

CDR3 sequence: CASSFIGGSTEAFF. Written as DNA, the CDR3 is TGTGCCAGCAGTTTCATAGGGGGAAGTACTGAAGCTTTCTTT. This rearrangement joins TRBV27 to TRBJ1-1, with D possibly TRBD1 on 6 matching bases. Between the trimmed V and J ends, which lost 3 bases and 5 bases, there was a span of 13 bases. CDR3 size: 14 residues. From germline, CDR1 is MNHEY and CDR2 SMNVEV (reference sequence).

This chain connects TRBV7-2 to TRBJ1-2, with D maybe TRBD1 (6 bases). This CDR3 spans 12 amino acids. The V gene lost 4 bases and the J gene lost 4 bases, with 7 bases spanning the gap. Looked up from germline, CDR1 is SGHTA and CDR2 is FQGNSA. CDR3 in amino acids: CASSSQGYGYTF. CDR3 nucleotides: TGTGCCAGCAGCTCACAGGGCTATGGCTACACCTTC.

For the CDR3, the DNA is TGTGCCAGCAGCCATGGACTAGCGGGGTCCTACGAGCAGTACTTC. Encoded protein: CASSHGLAGSYEQYF. The genes are TRBV4-2 and TRBJ2-7, with 12 bases lining up with TRBD2. The CDR3 loop spans 15 amino acids. Germline CDR1 and CDR2: LGHNA and YNFKEQ. V gave up 3 bases and J gave up 1 base; unmatched junction bases: 1.

The rearrangement joins TRBV11-2 to TRBJ1-1; D gene unclear. The V end lost 5 bases, the J end lost 0 bases, and 13 bases lay between the germline ends. The germline gives CDR1 SGHAT, CDR2 FQNNGV. The CDR3 contains 15 residues. The CDR3, as DNA: TGTGCCAGCAGCCCGCGTGAGGGCCTGAACACTGAAGCTTTCTTT. Its protein is CASSPREGLNTEAFF.

This clone appeared once. The chain has TRBV7-2 and TRBJ2-3, with 11 bases aligning to TRBD2. This CDR3 is 17 amino acids long. V lost 5 bases to trimming and J lost 5 bases; unmatched junction nucleotides: 12. Germline CDR1 reads SGHTA; CDR2 reads FQGNSA. CDR3 amino acids: CASSLHLFSGGGDTQYF. CDR3 in DNA: TGTGCCAGCAGCCTCCACCTCTTTAGCGGGGGGGGAGATACGCAGTATTTT.

The V and J genes are TRBV27 and TRBJ1-1, with D unresolved. Trimming pared 0 bases from V and 1 base from J, leaving 6 bases between. Germline V CDR1 and CDR2: MNHEY, SMNVEV (reference sequence). This CDR3 contains 14 residues. The CDR3 here is CASSLSQQNTEAFF. In DNA form, the CDR3 reads TGTGCCAGCAGTTTATCACAGCAGAACACTGAAGCTTTCTTT.

The V and J genes are TRBV7-2 and TRBJ2-1; TRBD2 aligns across 12 bases. The CDR3 has 15 residues. Trimming removed 4 bases from V and 6 bases from J; junction bases left unmatched: 4. Germline V gene sequence: CDR1 SGHTA, CDR2 FQGNSA. In nucleotides, the CDR3 is TGTGCCAGCAGCTCTGGACTAGCGGGAATCAATGAGCAGTTCTTC. Its translation is CASSSGLAGINEQFF.

Turning to this clone: Relative to the germline gene, one junction end is altered; a read error may explain this. V usage is TRBV19 and J usage is TRBJ2-7; 7 nucleotides agree with TRBD1. CDR3 length equals 12 residues. The germline gives CDR1 LNHDA, CDR2 SQIVND (reference sequence). In DNA form, the CDR3 reads TGTGCCAGTAGTGCGCCGACAGGGTGGTTCGACTTC. Translated: CASSAPTGWFDF. Based on the CDR3 plus reference TRBV19 and TRBJ2-7, the full variable domain is DGGITQSPKYLFRKEGQNVTLSCEQNLNHDAMYWYRQDPGQGLRLIYYSQIVNDFQKGDIAEGYSVSREKKESFPLTVTSAQKNPTAFYLCASSAPTGWFDFGPGTRLTVT.

The rearrangement uses TRBV5-6 and TRBJ2-1, with 12 nucleotides matching TRBD2. Germline V CDR1 and CDR2: SGHDT, YYEEEE. The V segment lost 3 bases and the J segment 0 bases; nucleotides outside the gene matches: 4. This CDR3 has 17 residues. Written as DNA, the CDR3 is TGTGCCAGCAGCTGGGGACTAGCGGGCGCCTCCTACAATGAGCAGTTCTTC. It translates to CASSWGLAGASYNEQFF.

The chain has TRBV27 and TRBJ1-6; TRBD1 matches 8 bases. The CDR3 runs to 12 residues. V lost 8 bases, J lost 10 bases, and 4 bases stayed unmatched. CDR1 and CDR2 from the germline V gene are MNHEY and SMNVEV (reference sequence). CDR3 protein: CASWDRRSPLHF. The CDR3, as DNA: TGTGCCAGCTGGGACAGGAGATCACCCCTCCACTTT.

V usage is TRBV7-9 and J usage is TRBJ2-4, with TRBD1 matching 9 bases. The CDR3 sequence is 14 residues long. Germline V gives CDR1 SEHNR, CDR2 FQNEAQ (reference sequence). J lost 6 bases, V lost 5 bases, and 5 bases had no gene match. CDR3 in amino acids: CASSQSGQGNIQYF. DNA of the CDR3: TGTGCCAGCAGCCAATCGGGACAGGGAAACATTCAGTACTTC.

The rearrangement uses TRBV6-5 and TRBJ2-1; 11 nucleotides match TRBD2. Unmatched junction bases numbered 9, after V lost 4 bases and J lost 10 bases. Germline lookup yields CDR1 MNHEY and CDR2 SVGAGI. This CDR3 is 15 amino acids long. This CDR3 reads CASSSNIAGGREQFF. The CDR3 region has the DNA TGTGCCAGCAGTTCCAATATAGCGGGAGGGCGGGAGCAGTTCTTC.

V is TRBV7-2 and J is TRBJ2-1; TRBD2 matches at 10 bases. Per germline, CDR1 SGHTA and CDR2 FQGNSA. V lost 0 bases to trimming and J lost 4 bases; unmatched junction nucleotides: 12. The CDR3 totals 19 residues. The DNA of the CDR3 is TGTGCCAGCAGCTTAGCGCTGTTGGCTAGCGGGAGTAATTACAATGAGCAGTTCTTC. The encoded protein is CASSLALLASGSNYNEQFF.

The rearrangement uses TRBV2 and TRBJ2-3; D unclear. Germline V lookup: CDR1 SNHLY, CDR2 FYNNEI. The V gene lost 3 bases and the J gene lost 2 bases, with 9 bases spanning the gap. This CDR3 comprises 14 residues. CDR3 sequence reads: CASSDPPNTDTQYF. The CDR3 region has the DNA TGTGCCAGCAGTGACCCCCCTAACACAGATACGCAGTATTTT.

The V gene is TRBV6-4, the J gene TRBJ2-1, with a weak D call TRBD1 (5 bases). This CDR3 is built from 12 residues. Germline CDR1 is MRHNA and CDR2 is SNTAGT. V lost 5 bases to trimming and J lost 10 bases, with 12 bases between them. The CDR3 nucleotides read TGTGCCAGCAGTAGTCGAGCAGGGGAGCAGTTCTTC. Protein: CASSSRAGEQFF.

Only one count was recorded for this clone. This chain connects TRBV7-2 to TRBJ1-1; the D gene is possibly TRBD1 (5 bases). V lost 4 bases and J lost 1, with 10 bases in between. CDR3 size: 14 residues. Germline lookup yields CDR1 SGHTA and CDR2 FQGNSA. In nucleotides, the CDR3 is TGTGCCAGCAGCTGGCGGGGGGGGAACACTGAAGCTTTCTTT. Translation gives CASSWRGGNTEAFF.

The CDR3 spells CASSYSGGAFF. In DNA form, the CDR3 reads TGTGCCAGCAGTTACTCAGGAGGAGCTTTCTTT. The chain uses TRBV6-5 and TRBJ1-1, with D uncertain. Germline CDR1 MNHEY, CDR2 SVGAGI. The ends were cut back, 0 bases at V and 10 bases at J, with 6 bases in the middle. The CDR3 consists of 11 residues.

The V call is TRBV7-9, the J call TRBJ2-1; 8 bases map to TRBD2. The J segment lost 4 bases and the V segment lost 5 bases, leaving 16 bases of the junction unmatched. The germline CDR1 and CDR2 sequences are SEHNR and FQNEAQ (reference sequence). The CDR3 loop spans 18 amino acids. The CDR3 DNA reads TGTGCCAGCAGCCCTACATTAGACAGCGGGAGAAAATACAATGAGCAGTTCTTC. This encodes CASSPTLDSGRKYNEQFF.

As DNA, the CDR3 is TGTGCCAGCAGCGGGGGACAGGGGGCCTACGAGCAGTACTTC. This codes for CASSGGQGAYEQYF. The V and J genes are TRBV7-9 and TRBJ2-7; 11 bases map to TRBD1. Germline CDR1 and CDR2: SEHNR and FQNEAQ (reference sequence). J was trimmed by 2 bases and V by 5 bases; bases with no gene match: 2. There are 14 residues in the CDR3.

This chain uses TRBV13 with TRBJ2-2; TRBD2 matches 13 bases. The CDR3 is 19 amino acids. The junction had 9 bases not matched to a gene; V was cut back by 5 bases and J by 0 bases. CDR1 and CDR2 (germline): PRHDT, FYEKMQ (reference sequence). DNA for the CDR3: TGTGCCAGCAGCCCGCGGACTAGCGGGAGATTCGCGAACACCGGGGAGCTGTTTTTT. Translation gives CASSPRTSGRFANTGELFF.

The chain combines TRBV15 with TRBJ1-2; tentative D call: TRBD1 (5 bases). This CDR3 spans 15 amino acids. Germline-derived CDR1 and CDR2 are LNHNV and YYDKDF (reference sequence). The V and J ends lost 3 bases and 0 bases respectively, with 11 bases between them. The CDR3 nucleotides read TGTGCCACCAGCAGGGCGACAGTAGCTAACTATGGCTACACCTTC. This translates into CATSRATVANYGYTF. The entire variable domain, with the rest obtained from reference TRBV15 and TRBJ1-2, is as follows: DAMVIQNPRYQVTQFGKPVTLSCSQTLNHNVMYWYQQKSSQAPKLLFHYYDKDFNNEADTPDNFQSRRPNTSFCFLDIRSPGLGDTAMYLCATSRATVANYGYTFGSGTRLTVV.

Here the CDR3 DNA reads TGTGCCAGCAGCTTGGTCCCTATGACAGGGGTGAGGTATAGCAATCAGCCCCAGCATTTT. It codes for CASSLVPMTGVRYSNQPQHF. The rearrangement joins TRBV5-8 to TRBJ1-5; TRBD1 aligns across 8 bases. This CDR3 comprises 20 residues. V dropped 0 bases and J dropped 0; count of bases not matched to a gene: 14. Germline CDR1 reads SGHTS; CDR2 reads YDEGEE.

The CDR3 region is CASSSGMGGYSPLHF. The CDR3 DNA is TGTGCCAGCAGCTCCGGGATGGGCGGGTATTCACCCCTCCACTTT. The chain links TRBV7-2 to TRBJ1-6; no reliable D call. The CDR3 extends over 15 amino acids. The ends were cut back, 4 bases at V and 8 bases at J, with 15 bases in the middle. CDR1 and CDR2 (germline): SGHTA, FQGNSA.

This sequence joins TRBV10-2 and TRBJ1-6; D is possibly TRBD1 (5 bases). V lost 4 bases and J lost 10, with 17 bases in between. The CDR3 runs to 15 residues. CDR1 and CDR2 from the germline V gene are WSHSY and SAAADI. CDR3 sequence (DNA): TGCGCCAGCAGTGTAGGGGCCAGGGCGTCATCACCCCTCCACTTT. Amino acids: CASSVGARASSPLHF.